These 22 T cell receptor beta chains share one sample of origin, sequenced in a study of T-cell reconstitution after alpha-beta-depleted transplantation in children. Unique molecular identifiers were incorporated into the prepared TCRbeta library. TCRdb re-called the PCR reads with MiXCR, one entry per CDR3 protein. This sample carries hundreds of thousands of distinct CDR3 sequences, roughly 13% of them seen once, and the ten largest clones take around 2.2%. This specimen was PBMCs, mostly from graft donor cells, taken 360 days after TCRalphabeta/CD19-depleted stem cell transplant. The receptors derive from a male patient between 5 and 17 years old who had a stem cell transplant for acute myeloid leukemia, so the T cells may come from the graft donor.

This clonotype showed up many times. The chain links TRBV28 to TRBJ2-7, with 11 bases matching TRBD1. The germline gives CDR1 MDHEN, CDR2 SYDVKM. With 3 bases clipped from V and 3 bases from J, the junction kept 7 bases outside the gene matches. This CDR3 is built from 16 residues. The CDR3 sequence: CASSFLRGQGVYEQYF. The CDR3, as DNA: TGTGCCAGCAGTTTCCTCAGGGGACAGGGGGTCTACGAGCAGTACTTC.

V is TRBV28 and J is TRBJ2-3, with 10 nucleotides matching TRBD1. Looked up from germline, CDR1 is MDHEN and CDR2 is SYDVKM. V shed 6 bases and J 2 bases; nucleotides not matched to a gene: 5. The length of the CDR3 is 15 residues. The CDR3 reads CASSADRGLTDTQYF. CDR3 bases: TGTGCCAGCAGCGCCGACAGGGGGCTCACAGATACGCAGTATTTT.

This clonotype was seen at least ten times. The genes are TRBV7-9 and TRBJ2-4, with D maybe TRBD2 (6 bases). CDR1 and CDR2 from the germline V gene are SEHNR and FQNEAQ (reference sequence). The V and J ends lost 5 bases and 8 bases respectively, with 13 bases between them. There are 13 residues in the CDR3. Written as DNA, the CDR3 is TGTGCCAGCAGCCTACTAGCAGATGACATTCAGTACTTC. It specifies CASSLLADDIQYF.

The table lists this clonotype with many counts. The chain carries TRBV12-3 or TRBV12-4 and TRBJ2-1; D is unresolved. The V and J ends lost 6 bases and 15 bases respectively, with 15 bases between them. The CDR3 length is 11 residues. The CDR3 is CASRRGPSRFF. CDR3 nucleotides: TGTGCCAGCAGGCGCGGCCCTTCCAGGTTCTTC.

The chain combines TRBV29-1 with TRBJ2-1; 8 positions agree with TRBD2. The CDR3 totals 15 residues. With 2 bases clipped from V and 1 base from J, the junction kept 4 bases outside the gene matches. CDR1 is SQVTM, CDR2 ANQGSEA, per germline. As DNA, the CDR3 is TGCAGCGTTGAACTCCGGGAGGGTTCCTACAATGAGCAGTTCTTC. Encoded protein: CSVELREGSYNEQFF.

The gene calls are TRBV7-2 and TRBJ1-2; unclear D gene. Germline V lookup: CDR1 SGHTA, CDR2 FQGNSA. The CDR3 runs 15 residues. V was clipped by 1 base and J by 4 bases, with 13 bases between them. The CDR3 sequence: CASSLEVAGGYGYTF. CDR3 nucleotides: TGTGCCAGCAGCTTAGAAGTCGCGGGAGGCTATGGCTACACCTTC.

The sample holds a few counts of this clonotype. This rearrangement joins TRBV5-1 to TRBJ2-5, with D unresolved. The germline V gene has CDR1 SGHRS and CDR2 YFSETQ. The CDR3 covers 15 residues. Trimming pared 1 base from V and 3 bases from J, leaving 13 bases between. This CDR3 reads CASSLLGAKEETQYF. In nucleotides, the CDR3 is TGCGCCAGCAGCTTGTTGGGCGCAAAGGAAGAGACCCAGTACTTC.

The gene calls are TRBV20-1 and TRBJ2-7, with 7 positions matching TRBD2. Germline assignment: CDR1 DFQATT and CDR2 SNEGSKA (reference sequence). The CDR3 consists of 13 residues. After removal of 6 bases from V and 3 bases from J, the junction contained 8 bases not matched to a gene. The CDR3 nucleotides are TGCAGTGCCCGTTCGGGGGGTTACTACGAGCAGTACTTC. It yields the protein CSARSGGYYEQYF.

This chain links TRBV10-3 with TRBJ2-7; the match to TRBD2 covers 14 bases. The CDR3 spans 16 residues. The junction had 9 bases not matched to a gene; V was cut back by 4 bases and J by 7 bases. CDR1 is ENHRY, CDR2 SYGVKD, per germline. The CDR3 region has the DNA TGTGCCATCAGTGCCTTACCGGGACTAGCGGGAGAAGAGCAGTACTTC. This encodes CAISALPGLAGEEQYF.

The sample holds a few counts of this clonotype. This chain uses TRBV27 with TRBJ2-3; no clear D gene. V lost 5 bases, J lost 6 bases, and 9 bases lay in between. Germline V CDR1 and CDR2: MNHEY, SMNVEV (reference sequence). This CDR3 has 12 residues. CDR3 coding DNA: TGTGCCAGCAGTCCCTATAAGGATACGCAGTATTTT. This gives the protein CASSPYKDTQYF.

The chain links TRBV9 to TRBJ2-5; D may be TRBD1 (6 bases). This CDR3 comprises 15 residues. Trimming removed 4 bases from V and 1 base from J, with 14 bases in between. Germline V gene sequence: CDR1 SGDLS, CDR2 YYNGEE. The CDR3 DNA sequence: TGTGCCAGCAGCCTTGATGGACAGTCCCAAGAGACCCAGTACTTC. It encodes CASSLDGQSQETQYF.

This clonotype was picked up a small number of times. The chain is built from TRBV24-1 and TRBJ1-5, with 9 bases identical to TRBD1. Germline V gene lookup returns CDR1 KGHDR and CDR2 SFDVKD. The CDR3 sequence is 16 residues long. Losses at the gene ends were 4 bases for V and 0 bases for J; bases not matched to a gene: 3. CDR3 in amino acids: CATSDPGQGSNQPQHF. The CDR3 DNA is TGTGCCACCAGTGACCCGGGACAGGGTAGCAATCAGCCCCAGCATTTT.

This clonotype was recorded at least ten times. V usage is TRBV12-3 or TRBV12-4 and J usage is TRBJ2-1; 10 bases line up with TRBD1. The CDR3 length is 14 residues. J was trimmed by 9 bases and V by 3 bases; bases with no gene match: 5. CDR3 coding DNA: TGTGCCAGCAGTTTGGGACAGGGGAGGGCTGAGCAGTTCTTC. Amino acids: CASSLGQGRAEQFF.

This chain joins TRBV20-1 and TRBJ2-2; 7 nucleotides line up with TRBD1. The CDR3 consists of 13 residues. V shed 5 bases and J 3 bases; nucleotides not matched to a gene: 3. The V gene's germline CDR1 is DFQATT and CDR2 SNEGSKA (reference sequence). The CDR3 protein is CSAPGQHTGELFF. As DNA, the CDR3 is TGCAGTGCTCCGGGACAGCACACCGGGGAGCTGTTTTTT.

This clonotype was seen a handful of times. For the CDR3, the DNA is TGTGCCAGCAGACCCGAGGCAGGTCGGGATCTAAATTACGAGCAGTACTTC. Translated: CASRPEAGRDLNYEQYF. The gene calls are TRBV7-2 and TRBJ2-7, with D tentatively TRBD2 (5 bases). Germline CDR1 is SGHTA and CDR2 is FQGNSA. The length of the CDR3 is 17 residues. Trimming left V 6 bases short and J 4 bases short, with 25 bases between.

The CDR3 spells CSAFRDRGQPQHF. The CDR3, as DNA: TGCAGTGCCTTCCGGGATAGAGGTCAGCCCCAGCATTTT. This chain uses TRBV20-1 with TRBJ1-5; D gene ambiguous. V lost 6 bases to trimming and J lost 6 bases, with 15 bases between them. The CDR3 runs to 13 residues. The germline gives CDR1 DFQATT, CDR2 SNEGSKA (reference sequence).

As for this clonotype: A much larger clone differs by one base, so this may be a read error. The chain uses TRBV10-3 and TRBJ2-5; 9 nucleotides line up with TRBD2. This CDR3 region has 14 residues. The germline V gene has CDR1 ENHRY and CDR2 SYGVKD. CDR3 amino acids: CAIRNGLASETLYF. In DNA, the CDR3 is TGTGCCATCAGGAACGGACTAGCGTCCGAGACCCTGTACTTC.

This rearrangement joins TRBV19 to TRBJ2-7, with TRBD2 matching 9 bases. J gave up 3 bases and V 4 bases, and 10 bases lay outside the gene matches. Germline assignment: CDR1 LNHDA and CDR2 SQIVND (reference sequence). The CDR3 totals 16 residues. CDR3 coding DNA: TGTGCCAGTAGTAGAGCCGCGGCGGGAGGGAACTACGAGCAGTACTTC. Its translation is CASSRAAAGGNYEQYF.

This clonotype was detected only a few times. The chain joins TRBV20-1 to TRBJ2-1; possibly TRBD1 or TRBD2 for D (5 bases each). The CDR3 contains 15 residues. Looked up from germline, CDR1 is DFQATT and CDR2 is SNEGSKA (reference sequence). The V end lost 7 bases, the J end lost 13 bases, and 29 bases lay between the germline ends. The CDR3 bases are TGCAGTGGAAGAGGGTCCTCGTGGGGCTCTCCAAATCAGTTCTTC. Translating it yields CSGRGSSWGSPNQFF.

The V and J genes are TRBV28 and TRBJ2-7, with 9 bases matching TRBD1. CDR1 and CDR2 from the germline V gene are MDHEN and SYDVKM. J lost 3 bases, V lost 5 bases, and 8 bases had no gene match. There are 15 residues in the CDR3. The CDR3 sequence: CASSPDRGGRYEQYF. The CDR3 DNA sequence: TGTGCCAGCAGTCCCGACAGGGGGGGCCGCTACGAGCAGTACTTC.

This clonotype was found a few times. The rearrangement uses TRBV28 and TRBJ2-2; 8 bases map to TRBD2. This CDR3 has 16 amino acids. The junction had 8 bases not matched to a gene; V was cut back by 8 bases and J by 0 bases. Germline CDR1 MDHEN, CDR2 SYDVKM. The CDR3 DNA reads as TGTGCCAGCGAAGAGATAGCGGGGACGAACACCGGGGAGCTGTTTTTT. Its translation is CASEEIAGTNTGELFF.

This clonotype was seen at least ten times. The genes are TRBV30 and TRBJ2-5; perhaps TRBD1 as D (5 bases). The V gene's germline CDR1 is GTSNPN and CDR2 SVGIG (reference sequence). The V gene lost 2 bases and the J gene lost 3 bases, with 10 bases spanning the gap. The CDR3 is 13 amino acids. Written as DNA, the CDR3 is TGTGCCTGGAGTCTCCAAGGGGAAGAGACCCAGTACTTC. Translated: CAWSLQGEETQYF.